These T cell receptor beta chains were read from a single sample in a study of T cells in Graves' hyperthyroidism and ophthalmopathy. MiXCR was run by TCRdb on the multiplex PCR reads, yielding one entry per CDR3 protein. The sample contains hundreds of thousands of distinct CDR3 sequences, roughly 14% of which appear only once. The sample consisted of blood. The receptors come from a man aged 18-30 years with Graves' ophthalmopathy. The CDR3 runs from the conserved cysteine through the conserved F or W. A D gene is named only where the DNA matches it firmly.

TRBD1	TRBV15	TRBJ1-1	CATSSGQGPAFF
TRBD1	TRBV12-3/TRBV12-4	TRBJ2-5	CASSEQTGPQETQYF
TRBD1	TRBV6-1	TRBJ2-5	CASSPTLGQGETQYF
TRBD1	TRBV9	TRBJ1-2	CASSVWDRANYGYTF
-	TRBV20-1	TRBJ1-2	CSADTGQGNYGYTF
TRBD1	TRBV11-2	TRBJ2-7	CASSLGQGVIYEQYF
-	TRBV11-2	TRBJ2-7	CASIKPNGYEQYF
-	TRBV3-1	TRBJ1-5	CASSQDGGPGQPQHF
-	TRBV6-1	TRBJ2-5	CASSERVNGQETQYF
-	TRBV9	TRBJ1-1	CASSLSISGGGANTEAFF
-	TRBV6-1	TRBJ1-2	CASSAGGLLPYGYTF
-	TRBV20-1	TRBJ2-3	CSARIWEVTDTQYF
-	TRBV29-1	TRBJ1-1	CSVGPGAGGTEAFF
-	TRBV2	TRBJ1-1	CASSEARNGWTEAFF
-	TRBV6-1	TRBJ2-7	CASSSGGVDEQYF
TRBD1	TRBV27	TRBJ1-2	CASRTGKSGYTF
-	TRBV30	TRBJ2-7	CASSISGDEQYF
TRBD2	TRBV19	TRBJ2-1	CASRTSGGAGNEQFF
TRBD1	TRBV3-1	TRBJ2-7	CASSRTGVEQYF
-	TRBV30	TRBJ1-5	CAWSPRGDQPQHF
-	TRBV6-1	TRBJ1-2	CASSARGGGYGYTF
TRBD2	TRBV5-1	TRBJ2-3	CASRFSGVRTDTQYF
TRBD2	TRBV6-1	TRBJ2-1	CASQLRGGSYNEQFF
-	TRBV7-6	TRBJ2-1	CASSNSGNEQFF
-	TRBV5-1	TRBJ2-2	CASSSRGPETGELFF
-	TRBV19	TRBJ2-1	CASSTQGPYNEQLF
TRBD2	TRBV7-3	TRBJ2-1	CASSLRASGFYNEQFF
-	TRBV15	TRBJ2-5	CATSRGGRLQEAQYF
TRBD1	TRBV5-1	TRBJ2-5	CASSLRRTGGVETQYF
-	TRBV11-3	TRBJ2-4	CASSLELARIQYF
TRBD1	TRBV27	TRBJ2-1	CASSLLTRTGLGDEQFF
TRBD1	TRBV19	TRBJ2-1	CASSITTGGSYNEQFF
-	TRBV2	TRBJ2-1	CASSTKKNEQFF
TRBD1	TRBV19	TRBJ1-2	CASTDPGQGYGYTF
-	TRBV2	TRBJ2-1	CASSLQGLGEEEQFF
TRBD1	TRBV14	TRBJ2-4	CASSRLTGTGEAKNIQYF
-	TRBV12-3/TRBV12-4	TRBJ2-7	CASSFQGSSYEQYF
TRBD1	TRBV7-2	TRBJ2-2	CASSFSPTGAGGELFF
-	TRBV5-1	TRBJ1-2	CASSPASLNYGYTF
TRBD2	TRBV20-1	TRBJ2-1	CSARVAGGPYNEQFF
TRBD1	TRBV5-1	TRBJ2-3	CASSGRTGGLTDTQYF
TRBD2	TRBV4-1	TRBJ2-2	CASSQNGRARTGELFF
TRBD1	TRBV20-1	TRBJ1-4	CSAARFGTGNKREKLFF
TRBD2	TRBV4-2	TRBJ2-7	CASSQEEASGITYEQYF
-	TRBV20-1	TRBJ1-1	CSASGGGGLNTEAFF
-	TRBV2	TRBJ1-5	CASSEAQEGNQPQHF
-	TRBV20-1	TRBJ2-1	CSATPSSLYNEQFF
-	TRBV19	TRBJ1-4	CASSLAYLGTNEKLFF
-	TRBV5-5	TRBJ2-7	CASSLVAGTYEQYF
TRBD2	TRBV2	TRBJ2-5	CASSHASGGAQETQYF
-	TRBV7-9	TRBJ2-3	CASSFRGPDTQYF
-	TRBV20-1	TRBJ1-1	CSARDQGGVWGFHTEAFF
-	TRBV19	TRBJ2-5	CASSAGDRRETQYF
TRBD1	TRBV27	TRBJ1-1	CACRPGGMAEAFF
TRBD2	TRBV7-9	TRBJ2-3	CASSPASGGLLTDTQYF
-	TRBV20-1	TRBJ2-7	CSARDGSSSYEQYF
-	TRBV5-1	TRBJ1-6	CASSLFSRVDSPLHF
TRBD1	TRBV6-1	TRBJ2-7	CASRDQGATYEQYF
-	TRBV20-1	TRBJ2-7	CSAPAPGHEGEQYF
-	TRBV4-1	TRBJ2-7	CVSSQGEDRWYEQYF